Included here is one TCR beta chain sequence, with context. Its antigen is undetermined. The sample belongs to a study of blood T cells in healthy people across ages. Findings of the study overall: Older individuals had lower TCR beta diversity per million T cells (the decline was roughly linear).

A J-beta primer mix and a sample-barcoded 5' primer were used in a second PCR of about 7 to 12 cycles. All cDNA molecules were each tagged by a template-switch adaptor with 12 random nucleotides. TCRdb analysed the 5' RACE reads with MiXCR anew, one entry per CDR3 protein. The sample includes approximately 1.5 million distinct CDR3 sequences, under 55% of them seen just once. Germline values: CDR1 SGHRS, CDR2 YFSETQ. V gave up 3 bases and J gave up 10 bases, with 20 bases separating them. The CDR3 covers 15 residues. This clonotype originated in a young woman in good health. This chain links TRBV5-1 with TRBJ2-1, with D perhaps matching TRBD1 or TRBD2 (6 bases each). Material: blood. The DNA of the CDR3 is TGCGCCAGCAGCTCCGGGACTGCGTTTGGACAGGAGCAGTTCTTC. Its translation is CASSSGTAFGQEQFF.